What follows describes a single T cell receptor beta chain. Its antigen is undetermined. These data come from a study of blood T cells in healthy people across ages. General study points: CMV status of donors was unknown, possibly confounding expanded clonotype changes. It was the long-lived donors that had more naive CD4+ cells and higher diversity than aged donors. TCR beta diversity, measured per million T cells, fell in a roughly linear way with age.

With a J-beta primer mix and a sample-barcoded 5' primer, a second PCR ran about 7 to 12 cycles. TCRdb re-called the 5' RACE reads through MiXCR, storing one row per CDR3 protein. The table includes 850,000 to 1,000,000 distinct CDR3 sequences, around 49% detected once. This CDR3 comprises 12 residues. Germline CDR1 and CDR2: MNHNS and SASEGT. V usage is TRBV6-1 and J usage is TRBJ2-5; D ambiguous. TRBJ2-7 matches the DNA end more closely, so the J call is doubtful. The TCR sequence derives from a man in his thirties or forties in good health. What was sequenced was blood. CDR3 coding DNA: TGTGCCAGCCAACCGGGCCCCTACGAGCAGTACTTC. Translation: CASQPGPYEQYF.